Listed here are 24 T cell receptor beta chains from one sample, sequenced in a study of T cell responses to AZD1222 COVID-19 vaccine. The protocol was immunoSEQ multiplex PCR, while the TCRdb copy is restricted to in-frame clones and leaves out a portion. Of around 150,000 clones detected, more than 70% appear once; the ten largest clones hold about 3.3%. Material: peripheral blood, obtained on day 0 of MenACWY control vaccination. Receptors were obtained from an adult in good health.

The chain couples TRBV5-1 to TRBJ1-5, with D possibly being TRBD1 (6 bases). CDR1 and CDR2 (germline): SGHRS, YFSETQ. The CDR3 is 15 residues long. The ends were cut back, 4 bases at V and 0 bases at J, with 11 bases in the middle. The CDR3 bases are TGCGCCAGCAGCCCCTCGGACAGTAGCAATCAGCCCCAGCATTTT. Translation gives CASSPSDSSNQPQHF.

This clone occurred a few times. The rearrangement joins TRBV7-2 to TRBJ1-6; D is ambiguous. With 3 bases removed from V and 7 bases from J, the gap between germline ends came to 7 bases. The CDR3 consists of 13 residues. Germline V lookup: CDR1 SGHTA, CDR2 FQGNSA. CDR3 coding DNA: TGTGCCAGCAGCTTTTGGAAGAATTCACCCCTCCACTTT. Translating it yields CASSFWKNSPLHF.

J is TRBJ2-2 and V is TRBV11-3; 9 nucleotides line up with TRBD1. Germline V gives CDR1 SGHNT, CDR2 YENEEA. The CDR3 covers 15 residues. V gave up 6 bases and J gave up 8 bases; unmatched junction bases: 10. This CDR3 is CASRHRGLLGGELFF. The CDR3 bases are TGTGCCAGCAGGCACAGGGGGCTTTTGGGAGGGGAGCTGTTTTTT.

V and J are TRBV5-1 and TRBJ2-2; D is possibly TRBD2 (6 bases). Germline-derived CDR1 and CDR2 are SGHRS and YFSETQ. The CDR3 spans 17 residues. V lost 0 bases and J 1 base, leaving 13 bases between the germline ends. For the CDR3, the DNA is TGCGCCAGCAGCTTGGGGGCGGGACTCGTGAACACCGGGGAGCTGTTTTTT. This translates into CASSLGAGLVNTGELFF. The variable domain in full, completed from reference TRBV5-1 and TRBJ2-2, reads KAGVTQTPRYLIKTRGQQVTLSCSPISGHRSVSWYQQTPGQGLQFLFEYFSETQRNKGNFPGRFSGRQFSNSRSEMNVSTLELGDSALYLCASSLGAGLVNTGELFFGEGSRLTVL.

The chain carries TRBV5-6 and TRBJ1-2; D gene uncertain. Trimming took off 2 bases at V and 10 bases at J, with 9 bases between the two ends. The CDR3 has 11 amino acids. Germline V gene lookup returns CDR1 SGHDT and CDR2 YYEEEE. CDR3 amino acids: CASSLDYAYTF. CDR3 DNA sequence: TGTGCCAGCAGCTTAGATTACGCCTACACCTTC. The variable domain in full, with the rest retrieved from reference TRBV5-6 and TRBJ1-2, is DAGVTQSPTHLIKTRGQQVTLRCSPKSGHDTVSWYQQALGQGPQFIFQYYEEEERQRGNFPDRFSGHQFPNYSSELNVNALLLGDSALYLCASSLDYAYTFGSGTRLTVV.

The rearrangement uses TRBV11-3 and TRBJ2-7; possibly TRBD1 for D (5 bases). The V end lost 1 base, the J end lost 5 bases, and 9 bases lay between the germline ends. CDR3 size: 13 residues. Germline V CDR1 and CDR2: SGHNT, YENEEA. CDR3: CASSLAGIHEQYF. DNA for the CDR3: TGTGCCAGCAGCTTAGCAGGGATCCACGAGCAGTACTTC.

The CDR3 reads CASSQRGAREQYF. The CDR3 DNA reads TGTGCCAGCAGCCAAAGGGGGGCTAGGGAGCAGTACTTC. J is TRBJ2-7 and V is TRBV3-1 (or the pseudogene TRBV3-2); either TRBD1 or TRBD2 may fit D (6 bases each). CDR3 length: 13 residues. V gave up 2 bases and J gave up 7 bases, with 12 bases separating them. Per germline, CDR1 LGHDT and CDR2 YNNKEL (reference sequence).

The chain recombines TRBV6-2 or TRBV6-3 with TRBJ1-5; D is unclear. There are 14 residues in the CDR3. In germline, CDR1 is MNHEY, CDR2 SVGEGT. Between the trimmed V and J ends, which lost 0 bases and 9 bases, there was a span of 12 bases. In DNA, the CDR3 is TGTGCCAGCAGTTACTCGATCCCTTTGGGGCCCCAGCATTTT. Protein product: CASSYSIPLGPQHF.

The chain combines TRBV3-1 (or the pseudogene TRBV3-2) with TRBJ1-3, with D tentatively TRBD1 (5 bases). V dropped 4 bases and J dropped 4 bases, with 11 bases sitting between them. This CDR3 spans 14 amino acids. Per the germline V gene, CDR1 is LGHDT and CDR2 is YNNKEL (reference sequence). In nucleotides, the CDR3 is TGTGCCAGCAGCCTTACGACAGTGGGAAACACCATATATTTT. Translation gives CASSLTTVGNTIYF.

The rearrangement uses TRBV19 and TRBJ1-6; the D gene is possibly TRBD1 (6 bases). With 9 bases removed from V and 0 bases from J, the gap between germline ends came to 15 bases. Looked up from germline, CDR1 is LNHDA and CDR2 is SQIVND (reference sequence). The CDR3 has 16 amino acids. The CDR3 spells CASHLGGSSYNSPLHF. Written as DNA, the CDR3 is TGTGCCAGCCATCTAGGGGGGAGCTCCTATAATTCACCCCTCCACTTT. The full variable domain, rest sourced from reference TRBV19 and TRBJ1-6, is DGGITQSPKYLFRKEGQNVTLSCEQNLNHDAMYWYRQDPGQGLRLIYYSQIVNDFQKGDIAEGYSVSREKKESFPLTVTSAQKNPTAFYLCASHLGGSSYNSPLHFGNGTRLTVT.

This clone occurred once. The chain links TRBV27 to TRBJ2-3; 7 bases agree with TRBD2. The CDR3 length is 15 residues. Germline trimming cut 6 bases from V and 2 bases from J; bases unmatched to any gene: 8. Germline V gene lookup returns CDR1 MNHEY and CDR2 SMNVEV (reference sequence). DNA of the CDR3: TGTGCCAGCAGCATCCGGGCGGGGGTCACAGATACGCAGTATTTT. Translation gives CASSIRAGVTDTQYF.

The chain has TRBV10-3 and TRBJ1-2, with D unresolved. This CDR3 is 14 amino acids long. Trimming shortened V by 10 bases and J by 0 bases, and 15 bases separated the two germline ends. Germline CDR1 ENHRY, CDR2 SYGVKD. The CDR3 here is CATAVAAANYGYTF. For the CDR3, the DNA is TGTGCCACGGCCGTCGCAGCAGCTAACTATGGCTACACCTTC.

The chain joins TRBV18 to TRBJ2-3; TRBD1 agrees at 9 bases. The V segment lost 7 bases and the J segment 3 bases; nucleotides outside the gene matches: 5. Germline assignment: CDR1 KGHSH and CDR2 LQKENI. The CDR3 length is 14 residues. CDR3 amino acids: CASLGQGGTDTQYF. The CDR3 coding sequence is TGTGCCAGCTTGGGACAGGGAGGTACAGATACGCAGTATTTT.

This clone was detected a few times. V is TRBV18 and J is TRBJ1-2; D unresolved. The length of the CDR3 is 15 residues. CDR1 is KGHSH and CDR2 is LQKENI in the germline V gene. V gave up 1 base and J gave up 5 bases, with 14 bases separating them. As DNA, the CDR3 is TGTGCCAGCTCACCACTCACGATTTCTGGGTATGGCTACACCTTC. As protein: CASSPLTISGYGYTF.

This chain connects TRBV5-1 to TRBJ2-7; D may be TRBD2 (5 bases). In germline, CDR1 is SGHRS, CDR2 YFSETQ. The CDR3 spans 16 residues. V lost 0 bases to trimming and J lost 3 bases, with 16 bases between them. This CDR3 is CASSLVGSGRGYEQYF. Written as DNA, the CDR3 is TGCGCCAGCAGCTTGGTAGGATCGGGGAGAGGCTACGAGCAGTACTTC. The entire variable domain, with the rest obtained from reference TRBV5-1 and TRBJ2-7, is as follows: KAGVTQTPRYLIKTRGQQVTLSCSPISGHRSVSWYQQTPGQGLQFLFEYFSETQRNKGNFPGRFSGRQFSNSRSEMNVSTLELGDSALYLCASSLVGSGRGYEQYFGPGTRLTVT.

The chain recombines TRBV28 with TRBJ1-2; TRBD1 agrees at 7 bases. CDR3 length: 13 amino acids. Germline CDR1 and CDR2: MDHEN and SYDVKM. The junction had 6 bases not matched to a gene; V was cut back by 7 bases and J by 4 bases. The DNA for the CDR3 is TGTGCCAGCACTCTCGGGACAGCCTATGGCTACACCTTC. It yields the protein CASTLGTAYGYTF.

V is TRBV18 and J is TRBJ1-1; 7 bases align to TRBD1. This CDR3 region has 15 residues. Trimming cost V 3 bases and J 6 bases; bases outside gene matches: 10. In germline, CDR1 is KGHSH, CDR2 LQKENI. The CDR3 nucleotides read TGTGCCAGCTCACCGGACAGGCTGGTGCTTCCTGAAGCTTTCTTT. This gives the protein CASSPDRLVLPEAFF.

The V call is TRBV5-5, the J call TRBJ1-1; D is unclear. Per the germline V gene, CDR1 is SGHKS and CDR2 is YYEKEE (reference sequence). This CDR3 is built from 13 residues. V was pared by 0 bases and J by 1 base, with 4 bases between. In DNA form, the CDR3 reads TGTGCCAGCAGCTTGGACAGGAACACTGAAGCTTTCTTT. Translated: CASSLDRNTEAFF.

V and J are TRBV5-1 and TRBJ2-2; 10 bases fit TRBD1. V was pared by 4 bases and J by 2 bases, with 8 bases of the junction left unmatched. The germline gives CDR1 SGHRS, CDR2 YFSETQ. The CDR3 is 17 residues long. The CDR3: CASSPGDRGDNTGELFF. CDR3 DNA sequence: TGCGCCAGCAGCCCAGGGGACAGGGGAGATAACACCGGGGAGCTGTTTTTT.

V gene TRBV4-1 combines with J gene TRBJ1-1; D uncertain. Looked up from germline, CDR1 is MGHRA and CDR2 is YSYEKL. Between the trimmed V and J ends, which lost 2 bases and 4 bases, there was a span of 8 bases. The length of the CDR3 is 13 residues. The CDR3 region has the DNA TGCGCCAGCAGCCAACGGTTGGGCACTGAAGCTTTCTTT. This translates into CASSQRLGTEAFF.

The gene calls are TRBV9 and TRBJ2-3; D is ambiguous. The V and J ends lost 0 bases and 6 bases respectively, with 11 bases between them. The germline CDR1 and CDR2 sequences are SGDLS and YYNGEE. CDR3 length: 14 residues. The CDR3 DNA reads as TGTGCCAGCAGCGTAGGACCTCAAGGGGATACGCAGTATTTT. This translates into CASSVGPQGDTQYF.

Here the CDR3 DNA reads TGTGCCAGCAGCGCCACGTGGGGCGAGACCCAGTACTTC. Translating gives CASSATWGETQYF. The chain joins TRBV11-2 to TRBJ2-5; possible D gene TRBD1, 5 bases. This CDR3 has 13 residues. Per the germline V gene, CDR1 is SGHAT and CDR2 is FQNNGV. V shed 5 bases and J shed 5 bases, with 12 bases lying between them.

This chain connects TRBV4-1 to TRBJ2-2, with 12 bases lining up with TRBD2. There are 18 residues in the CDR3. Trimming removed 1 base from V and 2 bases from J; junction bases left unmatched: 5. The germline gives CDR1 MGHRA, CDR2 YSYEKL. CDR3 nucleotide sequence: TGCGCCAGCAGCCAAGTGAGACTAGCGGGAGTTAACACCGGGGAGCTGTTTTTT. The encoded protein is CASSQVRLAGVNTGELFF.

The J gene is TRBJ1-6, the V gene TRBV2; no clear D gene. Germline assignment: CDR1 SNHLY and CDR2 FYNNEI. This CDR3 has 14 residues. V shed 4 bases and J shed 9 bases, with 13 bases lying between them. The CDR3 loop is CASSGVAIGSPLHF. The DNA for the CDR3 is TGTGCCAGCAGTGGGGTGGCTATCGGTTCACCCCTCCACTTT.